This entry lists 25 T cell receptor beta chains sequenced from one sample in a study of OX40 agonist ivuxolimab in advanced cancers. The protocol was immunoSEQ multiplex PCR, while the TCRdb copy is restricted to in-frame clones and leaves out a portion. This table has around 26,000 clones, 75% to 85% appearing once. Specimen: CD4+ or CD8+ T cells sorted from blood, collected in a trial of the OX40 agonist ivuxolimab. The receptors stem from an adult with an advanced solid tumor such as melanoma, head and neck, liver or kidney cancer.

In this sample, this clone is medium-sized. The J gene is TRBJ1-2, the V gene TRBV5-8; no firm D call. Trimming shortened V by 0 bases and J by 7 bases, and 1 base separated the two germline ends. This CDR3 is 10 amino acids long. CDR1 and CDR2 (germline): SGHTS, YDEGEE. Here the CDR3 reads CASSLGGYTF. The CDR3, as DNA: TGTGCCAGCAGCTTGGGTGGCTACACCTTC. The entire variable domain, with the rest obtained from reference TRBV5-8 and TRBJ1-2, is as follows: EAGVTQSPTHLIKTRGQQATLRCSPISGHTSVYWYQQALGLGLQFLLWYDEGEERNRGNFPPRFSGRQFPNYSSELNVNALELEDSALYLCASSLGGYTFGSGTRLTVV.

A single count supports this clone. This chain uses TRBV13 with TRBJ1-2; 8 bases are a match to TRBD1. The CDR3 spans 14 residues. V was clipped by 5 bases and J by 8 bases; unmatched bases: 10. The germline gives CDR1 PRHDT, CDR2 FYEKMQ (reference sequence). This CDR3 is CASSPRTGLGGYTF. The CDR3 coding sequence is TGTGCCAGCAGCCCCCGGACAGGGTTAGGAGGCTACACCTTC.

The chain recombines TRBV2 with TRBJ1-4; the D gene is possibly TRBD1 (5 bases). Per germline, CDR1 SNHLY and CDR2 FYNNEI. The CDR3 covers 14 residues. V was clipped by 9 bases and J by 7 bases, with 18 bases between them. The CDR3 DNA reads TGTGCCAGAACCTCGGGGGAGAGGGGTGAAAAACTGTTTTTT. Its translation is CARTSGERGEKLFF.

V usage is TRBV5-1 and J usage is TRBJ2-3, with unresolved D. The CDR3 is 14 amino acids. V lost 1 base and J 2 bases, leaving 8 bases between the germline ends. The germline V gene encodes CDR1 SGHRS and CDR2 YFSETQ. The CDR3 spells CASSLNPDTDTQYF. The CDR3, as DNA: TGCGCCAGCAGCTTGAATCCGGACACAGATACGCAGTATTTT.

The chain has TRBV19 and TRBJ1-1; D might be TRBD1 (5 bases). V was pared by 6 bases and J by 4 bases, with 12 bases between. The CDR3 runs to 13 residues. Looked up from germline, CDR1 is LNHDA and CDR2 is SQIVND (reference sequence). The DNA of the CDR3 is TGTGCCAGTAGGGACACAGTGGGCACTGAAGCTTTCTTT. It is translated as CASRDTVGTEAFF.

The chain links TRBV11-2 to TRBJ1-4, with D unclear. Germline CDR1 SGHAT, CDR2 FQNNGV. CDR3 size: 15 residues. V lost 5 bases and J 3 bases, leaving 13 bases between the germline ends. The CDR3 here is CASSPSPAANEKLFF. The DNA of the CDR3 is TGTGCCAGCAGCCCGAGCCCAGCGGCTAATGAAAAACTGTTTTTT.

The chain links TRBV19 to TRBJ2-7; D is ambiguous. The CDR3 consists of 13 residues. In germline, CDR1 is LNHDA, CDR2 SQIVND (reference sequence). Trimming stripped 3 bases from V and 3 bases from J, with 9 bases between. The CDR3, as DNA: TGTGCCAGTAGTATGCTAGAAAGCTACGAGCAGTACTTC. Its protein product is CASSMLESYEQYF.

The chain uses TRBV9 and TRBJ2-2, with D possibly matching TRBD2 (5 bases). V lost 4 bases and J lost 0, with 19 bases in between. In germline, CDR1 is SGDLS, CDR2 YYNGEE. The CDR3 runs to 18 residues. CDR3 DNA: TGTGCCAGCAGCTTTACGTACCATAGCGTCGCGAACACCGGGGAGCTGTTTTTT. Amino acids: CASSFTYHSVANTGELFF.

V gene TRBV5-8 combines with J gene TRBJ2-1; D is ambiguous. The CDR3 length is 14 residues. CDR1 and CDR2 (germline): SGHTS, YDEGEE. Deletions cut 1 base from V and 6 bases from J, with 11 bases between. As DNA, the CDR3 is TGTGCCAGCAGCTTGTCGGACCTCGCCAATGAGCAGTTCTTC. Translated, it gives CASSLSDLANEQFF.

The chain recombines TRBV5-3 with TRBJ2-5; D unclear. TRBV5-3 carries the ORF label, with uncertain function. There are 12 residues in the CDR3. Trimming pared 0 bases from V and 9 bases from J, leaving 9 bases between. CDR3 residues: CARSLEAAAQYF. In DNA, the CDR3 is TGTGCCAGAAGCTTGGAGGCTGCGGCCCAGTACTTC.

There are a few counts of this clone. CDR3 protein: CASSPGTANTGELFF. The DNA for the CDR3 is TGTGCCAGCAGCCCAGGGACAGCGAACACCGGGGAGCTGTTTTTT. This sequence joins TRBV7-3 and TRBJ2-2; the match to TRBD1 covers 7 bases. The V gene end was trimmed by 5 bases and the J gene end by 0 bases; junction bases not matched to a gene: 3. The germline V gene encodes CDR1 SGHTA and CDR2 FQGTGA. The CDR3 loop spans 15 amino acids.

V gene TRBV5-1 combines with J gene TRBJ2-7; 8 bases map to TRBD2. Germline values: CDR1 SGHRS, CDR2 YFSETQ. The CDR3 spans 14 residues. With 0 bases clipped from V and 2 bases from J, the junction kept 1 base outside the gene matches. In DNA, the CDR3 is TGCGCCAGCAGCTTGGAACTAGCGGCCTACGAGCAGTACTTC. Protein product: CASSLELAAYEQYF.

The genes are TRBV6-1 and TRBJ1-2; D call uncertain. The CDR3 totals 13 residues. Trimming took off 10 bases at V and 3 bases at J, with 15 bases between the two ends. Germline lookup yields CDR1 MNHNS and CDR2 SASEGT. The CDR3 loop reads CATNQDTHYGYTF. CDR3 bases: TGTGCCACCAACCAAGACACCCACTATGGCTACACCTTC.

This chain links TRBV9 with TRBJ1-5; D unclear. The V gene's germline CDR1 is SGDLS and CDR2 YYNGEE. The CDR3 sequence is 13 residues long. Trimming removed 0 bases at V and 5 bases at J, with 6 bases between. The CDR3 sequence is CASSVAGDQPQHF. CDR3 DNA: TGTGCCAGCAGCGTAGCCGGGGATCAGCCCCAGCATTTT.

V usage is TRBV28 and J usage is TRBJ2-7; D is possibly TRBD1 or TRBD2 (7 bases each). Germline V gives CDR1 MDHEN, CDR2 SYDVKM. Trimming shortened V by 2 bases and J by 6 bases, and 17 bases separated the two germline ends. The CDR3 totals 15 residues. Here the CDR3 DNA reads TGTGCCAGCAGTTTAATCGGCCAGGGGGAGGGCGAGCAGTACTTC. It translates to CASSLIGQGEGEQYF.

This clone showed up just a few times. The rearrangement uses TRBV27 and TRBJ1-1; D unclear. Between the trimmed V and J ends, which lost 6 bases and 4 bases, there was a span of 12 bases. Germline V gene lookup returns CDR1 MNHEY and CDR2 SMNVEV (reference sequence). The CDR3 sequence is 13 residues long. CDR3 in DNA: TGTGCCAGCAGCCTGGGAGGGATCACTGAAGCTTTCTTT. Translation: CASSLGGITEAFF.

The sample holds one count of this clone. In nucleotides, the CDR3 is TGTGCCAGCACCCTGGGGAGTATTAACTATGGCTACACCTTC. Its translation is CASTLGSINYGYTF. The V gene is TRBV28, the J gene TRBJ1-2, with D unresolved. The V and J ends lost 7 bases and 1 base respectively, with 13 bases between them. Germline V gene lookup returns CDR1 MDHEN and CDR2 SYDVKM. The CDR3 is made up of 14 amino acids.

The chain employs TRBV21-1 and TRBJ2-3; TRBD1, as called in the table, went unchecked against the DNA. TRBV21-1 is a recognized pseudogene. There are 18 residues in the CDR3. CDR3 residues: CASSKAVRVTRGYDTQYF. For the CDR3, the DNA is TGTGCCAGCAGCAAAGCGGTTCGGGTCACTAGGGGGTACGATACGCAGTATTTT.

This sequence joins TRBV19 and TRBJ2-2; D is possibly TRBD1 (5 bases). Deletions cut 10 bases from V and 2 bases from J, with 14 bases between. Germline CDR1 reads LNHDA; CDR2 reads SQIVND (reference sequence). This CDR3 is built from 14 residues. DNA for the CDR3: TGTGCCATCAGCTGGACATTAAACACCGGGGAGCTGTTTTTT. Translating it yields CAISWTLNTGELFF.

The V and J genes are TRBV28 and TRBJ1-2, with D possibly matching TRBD1 (6 bases). V was cut by 3 bases and J by 7 bases, with 9 bases left in between. Germline loops: CDR1 MDHEN, CDR2 SYDVKM. This CDR3 region has 12 residues. The CDR3 region is CASSFDRFGYTF. CDR3 bases: TGTGCCAGCAGTTTCGACAGGTTTGGCTACACCTTC.

The V gene is TRBV7-3, the J gene TRBJ2-1; maybe TRBD2 (6 bases). The germline gives CDR1 SGHTA, CDR2 FQGTGA. V gave up 3 bases and J gave up 4 bases, with 13 bases separating them. This CDR3 has 15 residues. The CDR3 bases are TGTGCCAGCAGCTTCGTTGGCGGGATTTACAATGAGCAGTTCTTC. It translates to CASSFVGGIYNEQFF. Full variable domain (outside the CDR3, taken from reference TRBV7-3 and TRBJ2-1): GAGVSQTPSNKVTEKGKYVELRCDPISGHTALYWYRQSLGQGPEFLIYFQGTGAADDSGLPNDRFFAVRPEGSVSTLKIQRTERGDSAVYLCASSFVGGIYNEQFFGPGTRLTVL.

This clone is classed as large. One junction end does not reproduce the germline sequence, and a read error may be involved. The chain employs TRBV7-2 and TRBJ2-7; D gene uncertain. This CDR3 comprises 10 residues. The germline V gene encodes CDR1 SGHTA and CDR2 FQGNSA. The CDR3 spells CASSIQTKHF. CDR3 nucleotides: TGTGCCAGCAGCATCCAGACAAAGCACTTC.

V is TRBV2 and J is TRBJ2-5; D possibly uses TRBD1 or TRBD2 (5 bases each). This CDR3 is 17 amino acids long. Trimming shortened V by 7 bases and J by 5 bases, and 26 bases separated the two germline ends. Germline V gives CDR1 SNHLY, CDR2 FYNNEI. The CDR3 sequence is CASISRPGRPERETQYF. The CDR3 region has the DNA TGTGCCAGCATCTCACGTCCGGGACGTCCGGAACGGGAGACCCAGTACTTC.

The chain is built from TRBV6-4 and TRBJ2-1, with 10 positions matching TRBD2. The germline CDR1 and CDR2 sequences are MRHNA and SNTAGT. The trim removed 0 bases at V and 5 bases at J, leaving 4 bases unmatched. This CDR3 is 16 amino acids long. CDR3 amino acids: CASSDSASGGHNEQFF. As DNA, the CDR3 is TGTGCCAGCAGTGACTCGGCTAGCGGGGGACACAATGAGCAGTTCTTC.

The sample holds one count of this clone. The chain joins TRBV6-5 to TRBJ1-4, with D tentatively TRBD1 (6 bases). CDR1 MNHEY and CDR2 SVGAGI come from the germline V gene. This CDR3 has 14 residues. V lost 2 bases and J lost 5, with 9 bases in between. DNA of the CDR3: TGTGCCAGCAGTTACAAGGGGGAAAATGAAAAACTGTTTTTT. As protein: CASSYKGENEKLFF.